A single sample gave rise to the 27 T cell receptor beta chains below, sequenced in a study of T cell repertoires in cytomegalovirus infection (dated by TCRdb to between 2018 and 2021). Sequencing relied on an Illumina HiSeq 1500. TCRdb took the public reads, trimmed them with fastp at Q25, ran MiXCR for clone calling and kept in-frame beta chains. Identical CDR3 protein sequences are pooled into one entry, listed with their most common genes and DNA. The sample table holds just under 500,000 distinct CDR3 sequences, of which about 33% were seen once. The top ten clonotypes cover 15% to 20% of the sample. The sample's treatment or condition label, decoded: in vitro stimulation with specific CMV peptide epitopes to enrich CMV-specific T cells. These receptors' targets are unknown. Material: cultured PBMCs, obtained from culture after CMV antigen stimulation. Receptor source: a human donor in good health (CMV status not recorded). Some clones in this sample may be carry-over from other donors' samples.

This clonotype has a handful of counts. The chain has TRBV6-2 or TRBV6-3 and TRBJ2-1; D is uncertain. Per germline, CDR1 MNHEY and CDR2 SVGEGT. The length of the CDR3 is 14 residues. Trimming shortened V by 5 bases and J by 5 bases, and 13 bases separated the two germline ends. The CDR3 DNA reads as TGTGCCAGCAGTCTTCACCCGGCCCACAATGAGCAGTTCTTC. This translates into CASSLHPAHNEQFF.

This clonotype was recorded a few times. A read error may produce the germline difference seen at one junction end. V and J are TRBV6-2 or TRBV6-3 and TRBJ1-2; TRBD1 is a possible D gene (6 bases). Germline assignment: CDR1 MNHEY and CDR2 SVGEGT. The CDR3 extends over 16 amino acids. The CDR3 here is CASTYSPVVQGYGYTF. The CDR3 nucleotides read TGTGCCAGCACTTACAGCCCGGTGGTACAGGGCTATGGCTACACCTTC.

This clonotype was detected once. The V and J genes are TRBV12-3 or TRBV12-4 and TRBJ2-3; D is unclear. V was cut by 3 bases and J by 5 bases, with 12 bases left in between. This CDR3 spans 14 amino acids. CDR3 nucleotide sequence: TGTGCCAGCAGTTTTACCCTCGCGGTAGATACGCAGTATTTT. It codes for CASSFTLAVDTQYF.

The rearrangement joins TRBV7-6 to TRBJ2-7, with 11 bases aligning to TRBD2. Per germline, CDR1 SGHVS and CDR2 FNYEAQ. CDR3 length equals 16 residues. With 0 bases clipped from V and 5 bases from J, the junction kept 6 bases outside the gene matches. The CDR3 region has the DNA TGTGCCAGCAGCTTAGCACTAGCGGGAGAGCACGACGAGCAGTACTTC. Its protein product is CASSLALAGEHDEQYF.

The DNA for the CDR3 is TGTGCCAGCAGCCCCGGAGAGGGGACACAAGAGACCCAGTACTTC. It is translated as CASSPGEGTQETQYF. This chain uses TRBV6-2 or TRBV6-3 with TRBJ2-5, with D possibly being TRBD1 (6 bases). Per germline, CDR1 MNHEY and CDR2 SVGEGT. The V end was cut by 6 bases, the J end by 2 bases, with 16 bases between. This CDR3 comprises 15 residues.

The rearrangement uses TRBV19 and TRBJ2-3; 12 positions agree with TRBD2. Germline CDR1 reads LNHDA; CDR2 reads SQIVND (reference sequence). The trim removed 0 bases at V and 5 bases at J, leaving 9 bases unmatched. This CDR3 has 18 amino acids. The DNA of the CDR3 is TGTGCCAGTAGTATAGATCGGACTAGCGGGGCCCGGGGAGATACGCAGTATTTT. Amino acid sequence: CASSIDRTSGARGDTQYF.

This clonotype was picked up a small number of times. The chain carries TRBV7-2 and TRBJ2-7, with D possibly matching TRBD2 (6 bases). This CDR3 contains 16 residues. The V end was cut by 5 bases, the J end by 0 bases, with 17 bases between. Germline V gives CDR1 SGHTA, CDR2 FQGNSA. The CDR3 region has the DNA TGTGCCAGCAGCCCATTTGGCGGGACTGGCTCCTACGAGCAGTACTTC. Translation gives CASSPFGGTGSYEQYF.

This clonotype was counted between two and nine times. This sequence joins TRBV2 and TRBJ2-7, with 9 bases that match TRBD2. The CDR3 extends over 16 amino acids. Germline V CDR1 and CDR2: SNHLY, FYNNEI. The trim removed 7 bases at V and 6 bases at J, leaving 16 bases unmatched. The CDR3 sequence is CASTRGGIAGVTEQYF. CDR3 in DNA: TGTGCCAGCACCCGAGGGGGGATAGCGGGAGTAACCGAGCAGTACTTC. Filled out from reference TRBV2 and TRBJ2-7, the complete variable domain reads EPEVTQTPSHQVTQMGQEVILRCVPISNHLYFYWYRQILGQKVEFLVSFYNNEISEKSEIFDDQFSVERPDGSNFTLKIRSTKLEDSAMYFCASTRGGIAGVTEQYFGPGTRLTVT.

A few counts support this clonotype. The genes are TRBV6-1 and TRBJ1-5; tentatively, D is TRBD1 (6 bases). The CDR3 length is 15 residues. Germline loops: CDR1 MNHNS, CDR2 SASEGT. Trimming removed 1 base at V and 5 bases at J, with 12 bases between. The CDR3, as DNA: TGTGCCAGCAGTGAAGGAATGGGGGGCGATCAGCCCCAGCATTTT. It encodes CASSEGMGGDQPQHF.

Ten or more counts support this clonotype. J is TRBJ1-6 and V is TRBV7-8; D may be TRBD1 (6 bases). V lost 1 base and J 11 bases, leaving 12 bases between the germline ends. Per the germline V gene, CDR1 is SGHVS and CDR2 is FQNEAQ. CDR3 length equals 14 residues. CDR3 sequence (DNA): TGTGCCAGCAGCTTAGAGGGGGTTCGGGCACCCCTCCACTTT. Translation: CASSLEGVRAPLHF.

The chain uses TRBV28 and TRBJ2-7, with 9 bases identical to TRBD1. CDR1 and CDR2 from the germline V gene are MDHEN and SYDVKM. V trimming: 8 bases; J trimming: 4 bases; junction bases outside the gene matches: 15. This CDR3 region has 16 residues. CDR3 bases: TGTGCCAGCGGGGGCCCGGGGACAGGGTTAGGGTACGAGCAGTACTTC. This codes for CASGGPGTGLGYEQYF. The entire variable domain, with the rest obtained from reference TRBV28 and TRBJ2-7, is as follows: DVKVTQSSRYLVKRTGEKVFLECVQDMDHENMFWYRQDPGLGLRLIYFSYDVKMKEKGDIPEGYSVSREKKERFSLILESASTNQTSMYLCASGGPGTGLGYEQYFGPGTRLTVT.

There are a few counts of this clonotype. The chain uses TRBV4-2 and TRBJ2-1; D possibly uses TRBD1 or TRBD2 (5 bases each). The CDR3 consists of 15 residues. V was trimmed by 4 bases and J by 2 bases, leaving 12 bases between them. Germline V gene sequence: CDR1 LGHNA, CDR2 YNFKEQ. The CDR3 here is CASSLLGEPYNEQFF. CDR3 in DNA: TGTGCCAGCAGCCTGCTAGGGGAGCCCTACAATGAGCAGTTCTTC.

This clonotype was picked up a small number of times. The V call is TRBV11-2, the J call TRBJ1-6; D is unresolved. Germline CDR1 and CDR2: SGHAT and FQNNGV. The CDR3 is made up of 15 amino acids. With 0 bases removed from V and 10 bases from J, the gap between germline ends came to 13 bases. The CDR3 sequence: CASSLDSGGGSPLHF. The CDR3 nucleotides are TGTGCCAGCAGCTTAGATTCAGGCGGCGGGTCACCCCTCCACTTT.

This clonotype was seen ten or more times. V and J are TRBV7-2 and TRBJ2-1; D gene unclear. The CDR3 length is 12 residues. Between the trimmed V and J ends, which lost 0 bases and 7 bases, there was a span of 4 bases. The germline CDR1 and CDR2 sequences are SGHTA and FQGNSA. CDR3 sequence reads: CASSLAENEQFF. The CDR3 nucleotides read TGTGCCAGCAGCTTAGCTGAGAATGAGCAGTTCTTC.

The chain uses TRBV15 and TRBJ2-1, with TRBD2 matching 8 bases. The germline V gene has CDR1 LNHNV and CDR2 YYDKDF (reference sequence). Trimming removed 5 bases from V and 3 bases from J; junction bases left unmatched: 6. The CDR3 length is 15 residues. The CDR3 is CATSWLGLGYNEQFF. CDR3 nucleotides: TGTGCCACCAGCTGGTTGGGACTAGGCTACAATGAGCAGTTCTTC. Drawing the rest from reference TRBV15 and TRBJ2-1, the complete variable domain is DAMVIQNPRYQVTQFGKPVTLSCSQTLNHNVMYWYQQKSSQAPKLLFHYYDKDFNNEADTPDNFQSRRPNTSFCFLDIRSPGLGDTAMYLCATSWLGLGYNEQFFGPGTRLTVL.

The rearrangement joins TRBV7-6 to TRBJ2-2; D is tentatively TRBD1 or TRBD2 (5 bases each). Germline values: CDR1 SGHVS, CDR2 FNYEAQ. The CDR3 consists of 15 residues. The V gene lost 3 bases and the J gene lost 2 bases, with 10 bases spanning the gap. Written as DNA, the CDR3 is TGTGCCAGCAGCTTTAGCCGGGACAACACCGGGGAGCTGTTTTTT. Translation gives CASSFSRDNTGELFF.

The genes are TRBV7-8 and TRBJ1-1; no firm D call. V was clipped by 6 bases and J by 1 base, with 12 bases between them. CDR1 SGHVS and CDR2 FQNEAQ come from the germline V gene. This CDR3 has 14 residues. CDR3 DNA sequence: TGTGCCAGCAGTTTCCACGTGGAGAACACTGAAGCTTTCTTT. Protein product: CASSFHVENTEAFF.

The chain carries TRBV6-5 and TRBJ2-3; D is uncertain. This CDR3 spans 14 amino acids. The V and J ends lost 0 bases and 5 bases respectively, with 9 bases between them. The germline gives CDR1 MNHEY, CDR2 SVGAGI. CDR3 in amino acids: CASSYSRLGDTQYF. CDR3 in DNA: TGTGCCAGCAGTTACTCGAGGCTTGGAGATACGCAGTATTTT.

This clonotype was seen a handful of times. The V gene is TRBV4-1, the J gene TRBJ2-7; no firm D call. The CDR3 covers 12 residues. The V gene lost 4 bases and the J gene lost 4 bases, with 8 bases spanning the gap. Per germline, CDR1 MGHRA and CDR2 YSYEKL. This CDR3 is CASSRGVYEQYF. CDR3 bases: TGCGCCAGCAGCCGAGGAGTATACGAGCAGTACTTC.

The rearrangement uses TRBV4-1 and TRBJ2-3; D gene uncertain. Per germline, CDR1 MGHRA and CDR2 YSYEKL. The CDR3 totals 16 residues. Trimming pared 1 base from V and 0 bases from J, leaving 11 bases between. The CDR3 coding sequence is TGCGCCAGCAGCCAAGGGTCCGTCCTTAGCACAGATACGCAGTATTTT. This gives the protein CASSQGSVLSTDTQYF.

The genes are TRBV19 and TRBJ2-1; D unresolved. Germline-derived CDR1 and CDR2 are LNHDA and SQIVND (reference sequence). CDR3 size: 15 residues. V was shortened by 2 bases and J by 2 bases, with 10 bases between the two germline ends. CDR3 region: CASSIRRATYNEQFF. CDR3 coding DNA: TGTGCCAGTAGTATACGTCGGGCAACCTACAATGAGCAGTTCTTC.

This CDR3 is CASRIKPGPQETQYF. The DNA for the CDR3 is TGTGCCAGCAGGATCAAGCCAGGGCCTCAAGAGACCCAGTACTTC. This chain uses TRBV5-5 with TRBJ2-5; D is possibly TRBD1 (5 bases). Germline V gives CDR1 SGHKS, CDR2 YYEKEE (reference sequence). The V end was cut by 5 bases, the J end by 2 bases, with 16 bases between. The length of the CDR3 is 15 residues.

This clonotype was picked up many times. This sequence joins TRBV12-3 or TRBV12-4 and TRBJ1-5, with D unresolved. CDR3 size: 12 residues. V lost 3 bases and J lost 7, with 7 bases in between. The CDR3, as DNA: TGTGCCAGCAGTTTTCGTCGGCAGCCCCAGCATTTT. The encoded protein is CASSFRRQPQHF.

This clonotype was seen more than once but under ten times. The chain has TRBV11-2 and TRBJ2-1; 9 nucleotides line up with TRBD2. The CDR3 totals 16 residues. The germline V gene has CDR1 SGHAT and CDR2 FQNNGV. V trimming: 6 bases; J trimming: 3 bases; junction bases outside the gene matches: 9. The CDR3 reads CASRPSGRTHYNEQFF. CDR3 DNA: TGTGCCAGCAGACCCAGCGGGAGGACTCACTACAATGAGCAGTTCTTC.

CDR3 coding DNA: TGTGCCAGCAGCACCTTGAGGTTAGCGGGAGAGTGGAATGAGCAGTTCTTC. Its protein product is CASSTLRLAGEWNEQFF. This chain uses TRBV7-6 with TRBJ2-1, with 9 nucleotides matching TRBD2. With 5 bases clipped from V and 7 bases from J, the junction kept 15 bases outside the gene matches. CDR1 and CDR2 (germline): SGHVS, FNYEAQ. There are 17 residues in the CDR3.

The chain links TRBV27 to TRBJ1-4; 7 bases align to TRBD1. CDR3 size: 15 residues. The ends lost 5 bases at V and 6 bases at J; junction bases unmatched: 9. CDR1 is MNHEY and CDR2 is SMNVEV in the germline V gene (reference sequence). CDR3 sequence reads: CASSTKQGRYEKLFF. The CDR3 DNA sequence: TGTGCCAGCAGTACCAAACAGGGGAGGTATGAAAAACTGTTTTTT. Using reference TRBV27 and TRBJ1-4 for the parts outside the CDR3, the full variable domain is EAQVTQNPRYLITVTGKKLTVTCSQNMNHEYMSWYRQDPGLGLRQIYYSMNVEVTDKGDVPEGYKVSRKEKRNFPLILESPSPNQTSLYFCASSTKQGRYEKLFFGSGTQLSVL.

In DNA, the CDR3 is TGCAGTGCTAGAGATAGTGGGAATATCCCCCACTTT. This gives the protein CSARDSGNIPHF. The rearrangement uses TRBV20-1 and TRBJ1-6; no definite D call. Germline V gene data show CDR1 as DFQATT and CDR2 as SNEGSKA (reference sequence). Trimming removed 0 bases from V and 18 bases from J, with 15 bases in between. The length of the CDR3 is 12 residues.